This T cell receptor (beta chain) derives from a study of blood T cells in healthy people across ages (dated by TCRdb to 2015 to 2017). Regarding the study in general: In model experiments, template switching captured about one uniquely barcoded TCR beta cDNA molecule for every two T cells. Using deep sequencing normalized with unique cDNA molecular identifiers, the study measured how TCR beta repertoire diversity changes with age. Donors were grouped into four age groups: young (average roughly 17 years), middle-aged (over 35), aged (62) and long-lived (about 82). Two additional independent replicas of 1 million unique cDNA reads from the same blood draw were analyzed for two donors (one aged 18 to 29 and one aged 80 or older). Beyond this particular receptor, the publication reports: Donor CMV infection status was unknown, potentially confounding age-related changes in expanded clonotypes. There was a strong correlation between observed TCR beta diversity and the percentage of naive T cells measured by flow cytometry. Estimates of total diversity based on one million sequenced T cells were considered lower bounds and underestimates. As age increased, observed TCR beta diversity per million T cells dropped in a roughly linear way, and a significant reduction was already evident by age about 40. Since profiling was done on bulk unsorted PBMCs, naive and antigen-experienced compartments could not be conclusively compared. The long-lived group showed more naive CD4+ T cells, fewer expanded clones and increased TCR diversity than the aged group, suggesting age selection.

Notes on this clonotype: The target of this receptor is not known. Per-base quality was not reported, and no clone a single base away is much larger than it.

There are 15 amino acids in the CDR3, from cysteine to phenylalanine inclusive. Kept here is only the CDR3 DNA, which spans 45 bases and is read in frame from base 1. Per the germline V gene, SGHAT is the CDR1 and FQNNGV is the CDR2. V is shortened by 4 bases, J by 3 bases, and the region joining them spans 13 bases. The library came from 5' RACE. The reads were generated on an Illumina HiSeq 2500. A second PCR of roughly 7 to 11 cycles was run with a J-beta primer mix and a sample-barcoded 5' primer. A template-switch 5' adaptor carrying 12 random nucleotides introduced a unique molecular identifier onto each TCR beta cDNA molecule. Each sample yielded at least 2.5 million CDR3-containing paired-end reads. The Mint cDNA synthesis kit, primed by a TRBC-specific oligonucleotide, was used to synthesize first-strand cDNA from all RNA. Following uracil-DNA glycosylase treatment, all cDNA underwent a first 18-cycle PCR with the universal primers M1SS and BC2_uni_R. As for the authors' bioinformatics: For normalization, 1 million high-quality reads, each with a distinct molecular identifier, were randomly selected from each sample. Instead of being binned into consensus sequences, reads that shared molecular identifiers were thrown out. MiTCR, set to a Q25 quality threshold and the strictest error-elimination algorithm, was used for CDR3 identification, clonotype clustering and error correction. A nonparametric unseen species model with Euler transformation was used to estimate a lower bound on total TCR beta diversity. The public sequencing data were trimmed at Q25 with fastp and processed into clonotypes with MiXCR by TCRdb, which kept only in-frame beta chains. Every entry covers one CDR3 protein and lists the most common genes and DNA from its rows. These V and J calls originate from TCRdb's pipeline instead of the authors' own analysis. Within this sample are about 760,000 distinct CDR3 sequences, with more than 20% of them counted one time only. Clones ranked in the top ten supply around 9.2% of the sample.

Donors were 39 systemically healthy Caucasian individuals from Russia aged roughly 6 to 95 years. Each donor gave around 9.5 milliliters of peripheral blood, collected into EDTA-treated Vacutainer tubes. Ficoll-Paque density-gradient centrifugation was used to isolate PBMCs, with at least 6.5 million obtained per sample. Trizol reagent was used to extract total RNA from PBMCs, with at least 5.5 micrograms per sample. For every donor, an aliquot of PBMCs went through flow cytometry to measure the percentages of naive CD45RAhigh/CD27high T cells. The same sample was also studied in work on T cells of mothers and their children. As noted in the second study: Nine systemically healthy Caucasian individuals served as donors, namely three mothers together with their six children. cDNA synthesis used all of the extracted RNA, with roughly 1.5 ug of RNA in each 15 ul reaction. In the second PCR, the M1S primer added sample barcodes and 2-4 random nucleotides. Each mother yielded over 8.5 million TCR beta CDR3 reads and each child a few million reads. Thymic selection shapes the output of TCR recombination in a similar way in related and unrelated pairs, and inherited differences have a minor effect. Normalized repertoire overlap was always found to be slightly, but never significantly, higher in related mother-child pairs than in unrelated mother-child pairs. No persistent microchimeric T cell clones were detected, at a sensitivity of approximately 100 clones per million clonotypes. In the study, deep NGS was used to compare the TCR beta repertoires of mothers and children, and features distinguishing related mother-child pairs from unrelated individuals were sought. Mothers averaged about 37 +/- 4 years of age and children averaged around 10 +/- 4 years. After adapter ligation was performed with NEBNext reagents, the libraries were sequenced on an Illumina HiSeq 2000 with 100+100 nt paired-end reads. To prevent cross-contamination, the mother and child libraries were prepared one month apart and sequenced in separate runs. Between 500,000 and 2,000,000 distinct TCR beta clonotypes were identified per donor. Naive TCR beta clonotypes were estimated from low-frequency clonotypes matched to each donor's FACS-determined naive share, without sorting.

The source material was blood. The rearranged segments are TRBV11-2 and TRBJ2-1; tentative D gene TRBD2, with 6 bases matching. The TCR was taken from a boy between 5 and 17 years old in good health. CDR3 reads: CASSSEGRVYNEQFF. The nucleotide sequence reads as follows: TGTGCCAGCAGCTCGGAGGGCCGGGTCTACAATGAGCAGTTCTTC.